This TCR beta chain was captured in a study of cytomegalovirus exposure and HLA in healthy donors. The PCR was carried out with 60 Vbeta primers and 13 Jbeta primers. Sequencing was performed with immunoSEQ multiplex PCR; in TCRdb, only in-frame clones are kept and a portion is missing. The repertoire holds around 150,000 clones, with roughly 82% as singletons. CDR1 LNHNV and CDR2 YYDKDF come from the germline V gene (reference sequence). V was pared by 2 bases and J by 4 bases, with 9 bases between. CDR3 length: 14 amino acids. As regards this clone: The antigen is not known.

General study results and limits: Researchers counted around 170 TCR beta chains as cytomegalovirus-associated. A later analysis showed that HLA-associated TCR beta chains had undergone more clonal expansion than equally common others.

The genes are TRBV15 and TRBJ2-1; D may be TRBD1 (6 bases). This receptor was taken from a girl aged 5 to 17 in good health and CMV-seropositive. Sequencing input: PBMCs. In DNA form, the CDR3 reads TGTGCCACCAGCAGATCGGGACAATACAATGAGCAGTTCTTC. Translation gives CATSRSGQYNEQFF.